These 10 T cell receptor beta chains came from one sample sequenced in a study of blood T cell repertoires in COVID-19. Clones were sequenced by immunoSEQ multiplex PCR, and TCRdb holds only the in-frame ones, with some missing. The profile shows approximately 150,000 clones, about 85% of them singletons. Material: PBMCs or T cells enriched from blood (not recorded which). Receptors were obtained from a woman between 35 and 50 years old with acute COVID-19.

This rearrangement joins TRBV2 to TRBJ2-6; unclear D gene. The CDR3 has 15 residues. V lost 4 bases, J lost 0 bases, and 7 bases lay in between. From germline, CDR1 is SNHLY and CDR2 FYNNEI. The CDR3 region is CASSGAPSGANVLTF. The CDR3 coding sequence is TGTGCCAGCAGTGGGGCCCCCTCTGGGGCCAACGTCCTGACTTTC.

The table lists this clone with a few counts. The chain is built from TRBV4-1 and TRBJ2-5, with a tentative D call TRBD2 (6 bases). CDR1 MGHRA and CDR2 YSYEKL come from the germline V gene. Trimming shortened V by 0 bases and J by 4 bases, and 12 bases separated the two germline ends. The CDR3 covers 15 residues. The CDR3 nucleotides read TGCGCCAGCAGCCAAGATGGTACGGGAGTAGAGACCCAGTACTTC. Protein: CASSQDGTGVETQYF.

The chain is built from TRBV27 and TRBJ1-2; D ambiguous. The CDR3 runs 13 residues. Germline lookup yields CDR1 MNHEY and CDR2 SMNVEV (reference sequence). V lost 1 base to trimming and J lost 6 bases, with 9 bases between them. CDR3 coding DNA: TGTGCCAGCAGTTTATGGGCGGGGAATGGCTACACCTTC. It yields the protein CASSLWAGNGYTF.

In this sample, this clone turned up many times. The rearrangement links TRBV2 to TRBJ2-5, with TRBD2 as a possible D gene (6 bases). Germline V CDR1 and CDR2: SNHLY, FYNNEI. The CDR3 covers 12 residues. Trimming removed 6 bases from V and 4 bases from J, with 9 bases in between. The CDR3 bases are TGTGCCAGCAGACCACTAGCAGAGACCCAGTACTTC. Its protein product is CASRPLAETQYF.

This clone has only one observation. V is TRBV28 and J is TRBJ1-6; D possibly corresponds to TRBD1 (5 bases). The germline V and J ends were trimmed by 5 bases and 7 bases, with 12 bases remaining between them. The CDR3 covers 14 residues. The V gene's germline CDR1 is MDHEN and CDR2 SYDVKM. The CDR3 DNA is TGTGCCAGCAGTGCGGGGGTGAGGAATTCACCCCTCCACTTT. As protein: CASSAGVRNSPLHF.

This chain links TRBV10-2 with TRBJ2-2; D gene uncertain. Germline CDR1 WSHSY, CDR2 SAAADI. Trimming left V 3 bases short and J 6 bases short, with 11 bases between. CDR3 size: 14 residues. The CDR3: CASSDLLYPGELFF. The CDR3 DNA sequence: TGCGCCAGCAGTGACTTGTTGTATCCCGGGGAGCTGTTTTTT.

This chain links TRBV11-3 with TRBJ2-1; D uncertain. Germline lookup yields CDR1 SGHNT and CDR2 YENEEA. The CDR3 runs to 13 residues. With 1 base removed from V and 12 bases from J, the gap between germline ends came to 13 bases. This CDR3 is CASSLVGSSGQFF. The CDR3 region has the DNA TGTGCCAGCAGCTTAGTCGGTAGTTCTGGGCAGTTCTTC. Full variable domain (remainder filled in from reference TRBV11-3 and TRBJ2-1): EAGVVQSPRYKIIEKKQPVAFWCNPISGHNTLYWYLQNLGQGPELLIRYENEEAVDDSQLPKDRFSAERLKGVDSTLKIQPAELGDSAVYLCASSLVGSSGQFFGPGTRLTVL.

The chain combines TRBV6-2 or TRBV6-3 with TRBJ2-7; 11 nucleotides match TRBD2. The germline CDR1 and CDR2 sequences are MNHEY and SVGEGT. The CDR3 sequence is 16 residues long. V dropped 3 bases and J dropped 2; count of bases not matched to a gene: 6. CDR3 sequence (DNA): TGTGCCAGCAGTTATGGTGGGACTAGCGGTACCTACGAGCAGTACTTC. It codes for CASSYGGTSGTYEQYF.

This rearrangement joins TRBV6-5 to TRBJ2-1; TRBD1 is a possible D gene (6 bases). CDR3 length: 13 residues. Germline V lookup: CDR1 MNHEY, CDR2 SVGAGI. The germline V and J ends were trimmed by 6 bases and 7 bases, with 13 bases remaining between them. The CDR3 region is CASRTSGANEQFF. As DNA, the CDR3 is TGTGCCAGCAGGACTTCAGGGGCTAATGAGCAGTTCTTC.

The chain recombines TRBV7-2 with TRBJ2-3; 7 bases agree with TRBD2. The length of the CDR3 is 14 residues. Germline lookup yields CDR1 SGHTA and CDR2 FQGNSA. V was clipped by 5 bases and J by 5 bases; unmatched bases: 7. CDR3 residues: CASSPTSVGDTQYF. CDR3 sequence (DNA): TGTGCCAGCAGCCCAACTAGCGTTGGAGATACGCAGTATTTT. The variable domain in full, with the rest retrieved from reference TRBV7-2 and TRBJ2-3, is GAGVSQSPSNKVTEKGKDVELRCDPISGHTALYWYRQSLGQGLEFLIYFQGNSAPDKSGLPSDRFSAERTGGSVSTLTIQRTQQEDSAVYLCASSPTSVGDTQYFGPGTRLTVL.